Presented here are 24 T cell receptor beta chains from one specimen sequenced in a study of cytomegalovirus exposure and HLA in healthy donors. A multiplex PCR was run with 60 Vbeta primers and 13 Jbeta primers. Clones were read by immunoSEQ multiplex PCR, and TCRdb kept only the in-frame ones, dropping some. The table has 160,000 or so clones, roughly 80% seen once; the top ten hold roughly 4.9%. Sequences were obtained from PBMCs. The receptors were sampled from a woman aged 18-29 years in good health and CMV-seropositive.

This chain links TRBV19 with TRBJ2-7; 7 bases fit TRBD1. The V segment lost 6 bases and the J segment 6 bases; nucleotides outside the gene matches: 11. The CDR3 has 14 amino acids. Per germline, CDR1 LNHDA and CDR2 SQIVND (reference sequence). CDR3 bases: TGTGCCAGTAGCCCCACAGTAGCAGGGGGCGAGCAGTACTTC. The encoded protein is CASSPTVAGGEQYF.

The V call is TRBV6-1, the J call TRBJ2-1; a possible D gene is TRBD2 (6 bases). Germline assignment: CDR1 MNHNS and CDR2 SASEGT. The CDR3 extends over 15 amino acids. Trimming left V 7 bases short and J 4 bases short, with 17 bases between. CDR3 nucleotides: TGTGCCAGCATTTCGAATAGCGGAGGTTACAATGAGCAGTTCTTC. It encodes CASISNSGGYNEQFF.

This chain uses TRBV11-2 with TRBJ1-4, with D possibly being TRBD1 (5 bases). The V and J ends lost 2 bases and 5 bases respectively, with 12 bases between them. This CDR3 comprises 15 residues. Per the germline V gene, CDR1 is SGHAT and CDR2 is FQNNGV. The CDR3: CASSLSGGPNEKLFF. Here the CDR3 DNA reads TGTGCCAGCAGCTTATCGGGGGGACCCAATGAAAAACTGTTTTTT. The full variable domain, with the rest looked up from reference TRBV11-2 and TRBJ1-4, is EAGVAQSPRYKIIEKRQSVAFWCNPISGHATLYWYQQILGQGPKLLIQFQNNGVVDDSQLPKDRFSAERLKGVDSTLKIQPAKLEDSAVYLCASSLSGGPNEKLFFGSGTQLSVL.

J is TRBJ1-2 and V is TRBV11-2; D may be TRBD1 (6 bases). Germline V gives CDR1 SGHAT, CDR2 FQNNGV. Trimming left V 2 bases short and J 5 bases short, with 21 bases between. The length of the CDR3 is 17 residues. CDR3: CASSLFLGGAGVYGYTF. CDR3 DNA sequence: TGTGCCAGCAGCTTATTTTTGGGGGGCGCGGGGGTATATGGCTACACCTTC.

The CDR3 protein is CASSSQQGDYGYTF. DNA for the CDR3: TGTGCCAGCAGCTCACAACAGGGAGACTATGGCTACACCTTC. The rearrangement uses TRBV11-2 and TRBJ1-2, with D possibly being TRBD1 (6 bases). CDR1 and CDR2 from the germline V gene are SGHAT and FQNNGV. Trimming took 4 bases from V and 3 from J, leaving 12 bases between them. The CDR3 has 14 amino acids.

The rearrangement joins TRBV9 to TRBJ1-1; a possible D gene is TRBD1 (5 bases). This CDR3 contains 13 residues. V lost 0 bases, J lost 4 bases, and 7 bases lay in between. Per germline, CDR1 SGDLS and CDR2 YYNGEE. The CDR3 DNA sequence: TGTGCCAGCAGCGTAGATGACAGCACTGAAGCTTTCTTT. Translating it yields CASSVDDSTEAFF.

This rearrangement joins TRBV19 to TRBJ1-2; 9 nucleotides align to TRBD1. CDR3 length: 14 residues. V was pared by 11 bases and J by 6 bases, with 13 bases of the junction left unmatched. Germline CDR1 is LNHDA and CDR2 is SQIVND (reference sequence). The CDR3: CACMTPGQGHGYTF. The CDR3, as DNA: TGTGCCTGTATGACTCCGGGACAGGGCCATGGCTACACCTTC.

V usage is TRBV28 and J usage is TRBJ2-7; 7 bases are shared with TRBD1. The V segment lost 9 bases and the J segment 4 bases; nucleotides outside the gene matches: 9. The CDR3 sequence is 13 residues long. CDR1 and CDR2 (germline): MDHEN, SYDVKM. CDR3 loop: CASKTGRVYEQYF. The CDR3 nucleotides read TGTGCCAGTAAGACAGGGCGGGTTTACGAGCAGTACTTC.

J is TRBJ2-5 and V is TRBV6-5; D is perhaps TRBD2 (5 bases). Trimming took 0 bases from V and 2 from J, leaving 13 bases between them. The CDR3 has 16 amino acids. CDR1 and CDR2 from the germline V gene are MNHEY and SVGAGI. CDR3 sequence: CASSYSRATPQETQYF. The CDR3 nucleotides are TGTGCCAGCAGTTACTCGAGGGCCACCCCACAAGAGACCCAGTACTTC.

The DNA of the CDR3 is TGTGCCAGCAGCGGCAGGGACGGGGAGCTGTTTTTT. Translated, it gives CASSGRDGELFF. The J gene is TRBJ2-2, the V gene TRBV7-6; possible D gene TRBD1, 5 bases. Germline CDR1 is SGHVS and CDR2 is FNYEAQ. Between the trimmed V and J ends, which lost 5 bases and 7 bases, there was a span of 8 bases. This CDR3 region has 12 residues.

Only one count was recorded for this clone. The chain couples TRBV7-6 to TRBJ2-2; 7 nucleotides match TRBD2. The germline CDR1 and CDR2 sequences are SGHVS and FNYEAQ. V lost 1 base, J lost 4 bases, and 9 bases stayed unmatched. CDR3 size: 17 residues. This CDR3 reads CASSLGGLVRGTGELFF. The CDR3, as DNA: TGTGCCAGCAGCTTAGGTGGACTAGTCCGCGGCACCGGGGAGCTGTTTTTT. The variable domain in full, with the rest retrieved from reference TRBV7-6 and TRBJ2-2, is GAGVSQSPRYKVTKRGQDVALRCDPISGHVSLYWYRQALGQGPEFLTYFNYEAQQDKSGLPNDRFSAERPEGSISTLTIQRTEQRDSAMYRCASSLGGLVRGTGELFFGEGSRLTVL.

The gene calls are TRBV7-9 and TRBJ2-2; TRBD1 agrees at 11 bases. The CDR3 has 17 residues. J was trimmed by 4 bases and V by 6 bases; bases with no gene match: 10. Germline assignment: CDR1 SEHNR and CDR2 FQNEAQ (reference sequence). CDR3 region: CASSVPTGTGGTGELFF. The CDR3 nucleotides are TGTGCCAGCAGTGTCCCCACCGGGACAGGGGGCACCGGGGAGCTGTTTTTT.

About this clone: A junction end diverges from the germline sequence, so it may reflect a read error. This specimen includes other DNA sequences encoding the same CDR3. V gene TRBV27 combines with J gene TRBJ1-6; TRBD1 might be the D (5 bases). Germline CDR1 MNHEY, CDR2 SMNVEV (reference sequence). The CDR3 extends over 13 amino acids. The CDR3 sequence: CASSSGSRASLHF. The DNA for the CDR3 is TGCGCCAGCAGTTCAGGGTCACGGGCTTCCCTCCACTTT.

V and J are TRBV7-9 and TRBJ2-5, with TRBD2 matching 9 bases. Germline CDR1 reads SEHNR; CDR2 reads FQNEAQ (reference sequence). Trimming removed 2 bases from V and 3 bases from J; junction bases left unmatched: 1. The CDR3 runs 14 residues. The CDR3 reads CASSLSGGKETQYF. Here the CDR3 DNA reads TGTGCCAGCAGCTTAAGCGGGGGGAAAGAGACCCAGTACTTC.

V gene TRBV5-1 combines with J gene TRBJ2-2; TRBD1 might be the D (6 bases). The CDR3 is 14 amino acids. Per germline, CDR1 SGHRS and CDR2 YFSETQ. Trimming took 4 bases from V and 5 from J, leaving 12 bases between them. The CDR3 DNA follows: TGCGCCAGCAGCCCACTCCAGGGGACCGGGGAGCTGTTTTTT. It translates to CASSPLQGTGELFF.

The rearrangement links TRBV12-2 to TRBJ1-2; the D segment call TRBD1 is taken from the table without a DNA check. TRBV12-2 is deemed a pseudogene. The CDR3 covers 17 residues. CDR3 nucleotides: TGTGCAAGTCGCTCATATCAGCCGGAGGACAGGCGAGGTGGCTACACCTTC. Its translation is CASRSYQPEDRRGGYTF.

The CDR3 region has the DNA TGTGCCAGCAGCTTTGGGACAGGAGCCAAAAACATTCAGTACTTC. This codes for CASSFGTGAKNIQYF. The rearrangement uses TRBV5-6 and TRBJ2-4, with TRBD1 identical over 8 bases. V gave up 2 bases and J gave up 0 bases; unmatched junction bases: 1. Germline assignment: CDR1 SGHDT and CDR2 YYEEEE. CDR3 length: 15 residues.

V is TRBV6-1 and J is TRBJ2-2; D perhaps matches TRBD2 (5 bases). The CDR3 runs 13 residues. CDR1 and CDR2 from the germline V gene are MNHNS and SASEGT. V lost 10 bases, J lost 4 bases, and 13 bases lay in between. CDR3 DNA sequence: TGTGCCATCCACCCGGCGGGCACCGGGGAGCTGTTTTTT. Protein sequence: CAIHPAGTGELFF.

The V call is TRBV5-4, the J call TRBJ2-2, with D possibly being TRBD2 (7 bases). V was clipped by 4 bases and J by 2 bases, with 15 bases between them. CDR1 is SGHNT, CDR2 YYREEE, per germline (reference sequence). This CDR3 spans 16 amino acids. In DNA form, the CDR3 reads TGTGCCAGCAGCGGTGCGGGGGCCCTTAACACCGGGGAGCTGTTTTTT. Residues: CASSGAGALNTGELFF. The full variable domain, with the rest looked up from reference TRBV5-4 and TRBJ2-2, is ETGVTQSPTHLIKTRGQQVTLRCSSQSGHNTVSWYQQALGQGPQFIFQYYREEENGRGNFPPRFSGLQFPNYSSELNVNALELDDSALYLCASSGAGALNTGELFFGEGSRLTVL.

This clone was observed a single time. J is TRBJ2-5 and V is TRBV5-4; D might be TRBD2 (6 bases). Trimming left V 0 bases short and J 2 bases short, with 20 bases between. This CDR3 has 18 amino acids. Germline CDR1 is SGHNT and CDR2 is YYREEE (reference sequence). In DNA form, the CDR3 reads TGTGCCAGCAGCTTGGGCGGGGCAGGACGAGGGCCACAAGAGACCCAGTACTTC. Protein: CASSLGGAGRGPQETQYF.

J is TRBJ1-6 and V is TRBV5-1, with TRBD1 matching over 7 bases. V was pared by 0 bases and J by 9 bases, with 3 bases of the junction left unmatched. This CDR3 is 14 amino acids long. Germline assignment: CDR1 SGHRS and CDR2 YFSETQ. This CDR3 is CASSLGGTVSPLHF. The CDR3, as DNA: TGCGCCAGCAGCTTGGGGGGGACAGTTTCACCCCTCCACTTT.

The chain joins TRBV19 to TRBJ1-5, with TRBD1 matching over 11 bases. V was clipped by 1 base and J by 6 bases; unmatched bases: 5. The germline V gene has CDR1 LNHDA and CDR2 SQIVND (reference sequence). CDR3 length: 16 residues. The CDR3 region is CASSIGTGGEIQPQHF. DNA of the CDR3: TGTGCCAGTAGTATAGGGACAGGGGGCGAAATTCAGCCCCAGCATTTT.

DNA for the CDR3: TGTGCCAGCAGGCGCCAGGGGGCGAACACTGAAGCTTTCTTT. It encodes CASRRQGANTEAFF. The J gene is TRBJ1-1, the V gene TRBV13; 8 nucleotides match TRBD1. The V gene's germline CDR1 is PRHDT and CDR2 FYEKMQ (reference sequence). J lost 1 base, V lost 6 bases, and 4 bases had no gene match. This CDR3 has 14 residues.

The chain recombines TRBV30 with TRBJ1-4; maybe TRBD1 (5 bases). The V gene lost 6 bases and the J gene lost 4 bases, with 15 bases spanning the gap. Per germline, CDR1 GTSNPN and CDR2 SVGIG (reference sequence). This CDR3 has 14 residues. The CDR3 sequence: CACQGPGLNEKLFF. CDR3 nucleotides: TGTGCCTGTCAAGGGCCAGGGCTTAATGAAAAACTGTTTTTT.